Below, 11 T cell receptor beta chains from the same sample are listed, as sequenced in a study of control samples from healthy donors and cancer patients. TCRdb's table, derived via immunoSEQ multiplex PCR, lists solely in-frame clones and lacks some. The repertoire holds around 170,000 clones, with about 90% as singletons. Input material: blood. The receptor set was obtained from a woman younger than 45 in good health.

The chain links TRBV5-5 to TRBJ2-2, with a weak D call TRBD1 (6 bases). With 2 bases removed from V and 3 bases from J, the gap between germline ends came to 8 bases. Germline loops: CDR1 SGHKS, CDR2 YYEKEE (reference sequence). CDR3 size: 14 residues. The DNA of the CDR3 is TGTGCCAGCAGCTTCGCAGGGGACACCGGGGAGCTGTTTTTT. Translated: CASSFAGDTGELFF.

The chain couples TRBV4-1 to TRBJ2-7; tentative D call: TRBD2 (5 bases). The CDR3 is 14 amino acids. Trimming shortened V by 6 bases and J by 1 base, and 13 bases separated the two germline ends. The germline CDR1 and CDR2 sequences are MGHRA and YSYEKL. This CDR3 is CASSKAGESYEQYF. The CDR3 bases are TGCGCCAGCAGTAAGGCCGGGGAGTCCTACGAGCAGTACTTC.

J is TRBJ2-7 and V is TRBV27; 9 nucleotides agree with TRBD1. The CDR3 has 15 residues. The germline V gene encodes CDR1 MNHEY and CDR2 SMNVEV (reference sequence). J gave up 2 bases and V 5 bases, and 7 bases lay outside the gene matches. The CDR3 protein is CASSPGQGRTYEQYF. The CDR3 DNA reads as TGTGCCAGCAGTCCCGGACAGGGGCGGACCTACGAGCAGTACTTC.

This chain joins TRBV3-1 (or the pseudogene TRBV3-2) and TRBJ1-1; D is unresolved. CDR3 length: 14 residues. V lost 2 bases, J lost 1 base, and 8 bases lay in between. CDR1 LGHDT and CDR2 YNNKEL come from the germline V gene (reference sequence). The CDR3 bases are TGTGCCAGCAGCCAATACCATACGAACACTGAAGCTTTCTTT. Residues: CASSQYHTNTEAFF.

The chain has TRBV11-3 and TRBJ2-3; D remains ambiguous. In germline, CDR1 is SGHNT, CDR2 YENEEA. The germline V and J ends were trimmed by 0 bases and 5 bases, with 6 bases remaining between them. There are 13 residues in the CDR3. The CDR3 is CASSLDHEDTQYF. The CDR3 DNA reads as TGTGCCAGCAGCTTAGATCACGAAGATACGCAGTATTTT.

This clone was picked up a small number of times. A junction end diverges from the germline sequence, so it may reflect a read error. The chain has TRBV28 and TRBJ2-7; 8 bases are shared with TRBD1. Germline lookup yields CDR1 MDHEN and CDR2 SYDVKM. The CDR3 loop spans 13 amino acids. CDR3 nucleotides: TGTGCCAGCACCGGACAGGGAGGATGGGGTTCCGTCTTC. It encodes CASTGQGGWGSVF.

This clone was detected only a few times. This chain links TRBV19 with TRBJ1-1; D uncertain. Germline V gene data show CDR1 as LNHDA and CDR2 as SQIVND (reference sequence). V gave up 5 bases and J gave up 0 bases, with 10 bases separating them. The CDR3 is 14 amino acids. The CDR3 here is CASSSQSMNTEAFF. The CDR3 DNA follows: TGTGCCAGTAGTTCGCAAAGCATGAACACTGAAGCTTTCTTT.

V usage is TRBV28 and J usage is TRBJ1-5; TRBD1 agrees at 7 bases. This CDR3 has 16 residues. Germline loops: CDR1 MDHEN, CDR2 SYDVKM. J gave up 2 bases and V 5 bases, and 9 bases lay outside the gene matches. This chain's CDR3 is CASSGYRGGRNQPQHF. Written as DNA, the CDR3 is TGTGCCAGCAGTGGATACAGGGGAGGTCGCAATCAGCCCCAGCATTTT. Supplemented by reference TRBV28 and TRBJ1-5, the full variable domain reads DVKVTQSSRYLVKRTGEKVFLECVQDMDHENMFWYRQDPGLGLRLIYFSYDVKMKEKGDIPEGYSVSREKKERFSLILESASTNQTSMYLCASSGYRGGRNQPQHFGDGTRLSIL.

The rearrangement links TRBV11-2 to TRBJ2-1; 13 bases are shared with TRBD2. The CDR3 is made up of 18 amino acids. V was clipped by 5 bases and J by 4 bases; unmatched bases: 11. Germline V gene data show CDR1 as SGHAT and CDR2 as FQNNGV. The CDR3 protein is CASSPWTSGSTGYNEQFF. In DNA, the CDR3 is TGTGCCAGCAGCCCTTGGACTAGCGGGAGTACAGGGTACAATGAGCAGTTCTTC.

This rearrangement joins TRBV10-3 to TRBJ1-2; TRBD1 aligns across 7 bases. CDR1 ENHRY and CDR2 SYGVKD come from the germline V gene. The CDR3 has 13 residues. J gave up 8 bases and V 2 bases, and 5 bases lay outside the gene matches. The CDR3 loop is CAISEGGQYGYTF. The CDR3 DNA sequence: TGTGCCATCAGTGAGGGGGGACAGTACGGCTACACCTTC.

The sample holds one count of this clone. The chain is built from TRBV2 and TRBJ1-1; D possibly corresponds to TRBD1 (6 bases). Trimming shortened V by 4 bases and J by 3 bases, and 12 bases separated the two germline ends. Germline CDR1 is SNHLY and CDR2 is FYNNEI. This CDR3 comprises 14 residues. The CDR3: CASSGTGIDTEAFF. The DNA for the CDR3 is TGTGCCAGCAGTGGAACAGGGATCGACACTGAAGCTTTCTTT.